This T cell receptor (beta chain) was captured in a study of identical twins. In its sample, this clonotype is medium-sized. Trimming at V came to 3 bases and at J to 3 bases, leaving 4 bases not matched to a gene. The V gene's germline CDR1 is SGHRS and CDR2 YFSETQ. This CDR3 comprises 14 residues. Template switching introduced a universal primer site, and the cDNA bore unique molecular identifiers. TCRdb re-analysed the 5' RACE reads in MiXCR, keeping a single row per CDR3 protein. The sample contains fewer than 350,000 distinct CDR3 sequences, less than 9% of which appear only once. The sample was also linked to a second study, of yellow fever vaccine responses in identical twins.

The sequenced sample consisted of memory (CD45RO+) T cells sorted from blood. The sequence derives from a woman aged 18-30 years in good health. The rearrangement links TRBV5-1 to TRBJ1-2; 8 nucleotides align to TRBD1. The CDR3 DNA sequence: TGCGCCAGCAGCTCGGACAGGGCTCACTATGGCTACACCTTC. The encoded protein is CASSSDRAHYGYTF.